The present T cell receptor (beta chain) was sequenced within a study of blood T cell repertoires in COVID-19. Data came from immunoSEQ multiplex PCR; TCRdb stores just in-frame clones and leaves some out. The data contain about 250,000 clones, 79% of them singletons. This clone was seen a few times. V lost 5 bases and J lost 3; bases outside the gene matches: 13. This CDR3 is 17 amino acids long. Germline lookup yields CDR1 SGHVS and CDR2 FNYEAQ. The chain carries TRBV7-6 and TRBJ2-5; 9 nucleotides align to TRBD2. Sequenced sample: peripheral blood. The receptor was isolated from a woman in her forties with active or convalescent COVID-19. The CDR3 DNA sequence: TGTGCCAGCAGCGCCCTGGGTTCGCGGGGGGGCGAAGAGACCCAGTACTTC. The encoded protein is CASSALGSRGGEETQYF.